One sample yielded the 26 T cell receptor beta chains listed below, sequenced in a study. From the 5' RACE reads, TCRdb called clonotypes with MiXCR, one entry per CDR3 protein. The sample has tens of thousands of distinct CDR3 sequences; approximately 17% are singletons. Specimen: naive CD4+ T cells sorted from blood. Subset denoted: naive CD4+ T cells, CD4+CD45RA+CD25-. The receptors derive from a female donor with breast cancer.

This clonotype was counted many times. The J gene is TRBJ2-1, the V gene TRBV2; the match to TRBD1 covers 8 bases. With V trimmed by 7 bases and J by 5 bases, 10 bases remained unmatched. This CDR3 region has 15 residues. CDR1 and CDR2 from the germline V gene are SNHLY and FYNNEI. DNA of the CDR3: TGTGCCAGCACTAGAGGCAGGGGGCTCAACAATGAGCAGTTCTTC. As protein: CASTRGRGLNNEQFF.

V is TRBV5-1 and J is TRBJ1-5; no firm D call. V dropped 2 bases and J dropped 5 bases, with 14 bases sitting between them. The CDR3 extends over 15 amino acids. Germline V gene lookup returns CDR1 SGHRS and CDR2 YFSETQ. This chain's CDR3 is CASSFRPGSYQPQHF. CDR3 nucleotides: TGCGCCAGCAGCTTTCGGCCAGGTTCTTATCAGCCCCAGCATTTT.

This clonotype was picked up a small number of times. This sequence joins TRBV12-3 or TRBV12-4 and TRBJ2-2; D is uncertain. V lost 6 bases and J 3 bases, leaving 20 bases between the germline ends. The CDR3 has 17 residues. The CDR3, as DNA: TGTGCCAGCAGCCTTACCCTCCGGGTTTTTGACACCGGGGAGCTGTTTTTT. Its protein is CASSLTLRVFDTGELFF.

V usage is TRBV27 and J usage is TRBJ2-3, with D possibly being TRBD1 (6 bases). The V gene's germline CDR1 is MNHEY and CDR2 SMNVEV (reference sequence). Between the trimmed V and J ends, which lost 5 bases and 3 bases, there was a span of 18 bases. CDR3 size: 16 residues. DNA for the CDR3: TGTGCCAGCAGTCCCCTGGGACAAATCCCTACAGATACGCAGTATTTT. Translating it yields CASSPLGQIPTDTQYF.

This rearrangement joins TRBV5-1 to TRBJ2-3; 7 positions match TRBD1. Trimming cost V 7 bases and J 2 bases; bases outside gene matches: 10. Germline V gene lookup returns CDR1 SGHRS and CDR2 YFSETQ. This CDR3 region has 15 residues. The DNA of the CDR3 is TGCGCCAGCCGGTTCGGGGACAGCTACACAGATACGCAGTATTTT. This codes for CASRFGDSYTDTQYF.

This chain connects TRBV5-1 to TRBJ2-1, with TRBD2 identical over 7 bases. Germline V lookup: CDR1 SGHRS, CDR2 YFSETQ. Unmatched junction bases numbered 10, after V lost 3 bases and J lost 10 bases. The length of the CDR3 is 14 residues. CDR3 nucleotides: TGCGCCAGCAGCTCAATAGCGGGCCCCGCCGAGCAGTTCTTC. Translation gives CASSSIAGPAEQFF.

The CDR3 loop reads CASSLGGQDEQFF. The CDR3 DNA is TGTGCCAGCAGCTTGGGCGGCCAGGATGAGCAGTTCTTC. The V call is TRBV7-8, the J call TRBJ2-1; D gene ambiguous. The V gene lost 3 bases and the J gene lost 8 bases, with 11 bases spanning the gap. This CDR3 contains 13 residues. The germline V gene has CDR1 SGHVS and CDR2 FQNEAQ. Full variable domain (outside the CDR3, taken from reference TRBV7-8 and TRBJ2-1): GAGVSQSPRYKVAKRGQDVALRCDPISGHVSLFWYQQALGQGPEFLTYFQNEAQLDKSGLPSDRFFAERPEGSVSTLKIQRTQQEDSAVYLCASSLGGQDEQFFGPGTRLTVL.

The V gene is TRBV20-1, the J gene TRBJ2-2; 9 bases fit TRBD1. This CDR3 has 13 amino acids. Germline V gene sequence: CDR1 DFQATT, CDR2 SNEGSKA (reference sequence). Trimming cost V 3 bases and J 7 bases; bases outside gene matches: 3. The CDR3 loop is CSARTGGDGELFF. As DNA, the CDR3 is TGCAGTGCTAGGACAGGGGGTGACGGGGAGCTGTTTTTT.

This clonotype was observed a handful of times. The DNA for the CDR3 is TGTGCCAGCAGCCAAAGTCCGGGGGGCTCCTACGAGCAGTACTTC. Translating gives CASSQSPGGSYEQYF. The chain uses TRBV3-1 and TRBJ2-7, with TRBD2 matching 7 bases. Germline V lookup: CDR1 LGHDT, CDR2 YNNKEL (reference sequence). V shed 2 bases and J 0 bases; nucleotides not matched to a gene: 4. This CDR3 is 15 amino acids long.

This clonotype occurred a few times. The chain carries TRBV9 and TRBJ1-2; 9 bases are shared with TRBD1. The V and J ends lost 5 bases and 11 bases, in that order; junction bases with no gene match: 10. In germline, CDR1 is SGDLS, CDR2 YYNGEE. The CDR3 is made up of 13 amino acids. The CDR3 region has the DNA TGTGCCAGCAGTCCTGGACAGGGGCTGGGATACACCTTC. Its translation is CASSPGQGLGYTF.

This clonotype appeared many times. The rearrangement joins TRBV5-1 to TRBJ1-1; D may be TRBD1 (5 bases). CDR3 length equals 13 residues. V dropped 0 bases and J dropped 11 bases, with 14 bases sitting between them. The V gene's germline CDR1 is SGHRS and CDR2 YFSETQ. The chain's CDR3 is CASSLGQNGMAFF. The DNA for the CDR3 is TGCGCCAGCAGCTTGGGACAGAATGGAATGGCTTTCTTT.

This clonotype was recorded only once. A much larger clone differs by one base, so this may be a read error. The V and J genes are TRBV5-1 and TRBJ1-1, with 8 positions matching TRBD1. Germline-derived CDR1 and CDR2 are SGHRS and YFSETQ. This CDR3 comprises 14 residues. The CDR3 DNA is TGCGCCAGCAGCCTGACAGGGGAAAAGACTGAAGCTTGCTTT. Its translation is CASSLTGEKTEACF. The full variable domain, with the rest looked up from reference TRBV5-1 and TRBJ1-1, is KAGVTQTPRYLIKTRGQQVTLSCSPISGHRSVSWYQQTPGQGLQFLFEYFSETQRNKGNFPGRFSGRQFSNSRSEMNVSTLELGDSALYLCASSLTGEKTEACFGQGTRLTVV.

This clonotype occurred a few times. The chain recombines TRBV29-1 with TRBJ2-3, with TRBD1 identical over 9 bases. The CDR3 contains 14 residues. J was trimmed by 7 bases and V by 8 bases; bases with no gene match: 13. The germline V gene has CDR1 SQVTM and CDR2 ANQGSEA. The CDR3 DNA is TGCAGCATCTCCGGGACAGGGTTGGGAAATACGCAGTATTTT. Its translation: CSISGTGLGNTQYF.

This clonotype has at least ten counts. The CDR3 nucleotides read TGTGCCAGCAGCCCAGATGACGACGACAGTACCTCGGAGACCCAGTACTTC. Residues: CASSPDDDDSTSETQYF. V usage is TRBV7-2 and J usage is TRBJ2-5; weak D call: TRBD1 (5 bases). Germline values: CDR1 SGHTA, CDR2 FQGNSA. The CDR3 is made up of 17 amino acids. V gave up 5 bases and J gave up 5 bases, with 24 bases separating them.

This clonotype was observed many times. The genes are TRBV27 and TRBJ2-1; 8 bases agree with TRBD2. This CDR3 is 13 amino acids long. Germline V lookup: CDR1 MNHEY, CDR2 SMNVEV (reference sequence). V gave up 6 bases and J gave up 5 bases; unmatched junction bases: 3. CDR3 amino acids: CASRGGGNNEQFF. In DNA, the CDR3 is TGTGCCAGCAGGGGCGGGGGGAACAATGAGCAGTTCTTC.

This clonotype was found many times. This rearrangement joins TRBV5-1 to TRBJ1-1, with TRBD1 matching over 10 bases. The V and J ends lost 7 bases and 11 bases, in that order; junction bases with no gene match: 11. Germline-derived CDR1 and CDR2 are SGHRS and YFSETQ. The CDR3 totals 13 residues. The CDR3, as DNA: TGCGCCAGCGATCCGGGACAGGGGATAGGGGCTTTCTTT. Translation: CASDPGQGIGAFF.

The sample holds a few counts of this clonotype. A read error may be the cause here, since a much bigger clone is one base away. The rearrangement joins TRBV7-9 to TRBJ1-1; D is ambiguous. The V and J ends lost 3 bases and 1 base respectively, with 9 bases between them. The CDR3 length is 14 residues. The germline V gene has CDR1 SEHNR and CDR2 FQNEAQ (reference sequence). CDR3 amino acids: CASSFSSPNTEAFF. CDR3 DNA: TGTGCCAGCAGCTTTTCATCGCCGAACACTGAAGCTTTCTTT.

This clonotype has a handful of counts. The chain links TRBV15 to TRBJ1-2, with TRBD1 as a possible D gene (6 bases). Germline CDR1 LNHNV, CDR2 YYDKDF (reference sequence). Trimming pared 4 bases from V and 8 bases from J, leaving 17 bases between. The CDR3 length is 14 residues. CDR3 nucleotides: TGTGCCACCAGCAATGGTCGGGGGGCGCGAGGCTACACCTTC. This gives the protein CATSNGRGARGYTF.

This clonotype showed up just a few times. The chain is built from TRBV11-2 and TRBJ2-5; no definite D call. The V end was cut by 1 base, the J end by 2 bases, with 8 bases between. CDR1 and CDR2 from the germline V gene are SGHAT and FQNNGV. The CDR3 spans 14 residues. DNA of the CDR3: TGTGCCAGCAGCTTAGGGGGATGGCAAGAGACCCAGTACTTC. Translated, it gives CASSLGGWQETQYF.

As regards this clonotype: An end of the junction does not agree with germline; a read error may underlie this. The CDR3 sequence: CASSLGRTGELFF. The CDR3 region has the DNA TGTGCTAGCAGCTTGGGGCGCACCGGGGAGCTGTTTTTT. The J gene is TRBJ2-2, the V gene TRBV7-7, with D perhaps TRBD1 (5 bases). This CDR3 is built from 13 residues. Germline V lookup: CDR1 SSHAT, CDR2 FNYEAQ (reference sequence). Complete variable domain (other parts from reference TRBV7-7 and TRBJ2-2): GAGVSQSPRYKVTKRGQDVTLRCDPISSHATLYWYQQALGQGPEFLTYFNYEAQPDKSGLPSDRFSAERPEGSISTLTIQRTEQRDSAMYRCASSLGRTGELFFGEGSRLTVL.

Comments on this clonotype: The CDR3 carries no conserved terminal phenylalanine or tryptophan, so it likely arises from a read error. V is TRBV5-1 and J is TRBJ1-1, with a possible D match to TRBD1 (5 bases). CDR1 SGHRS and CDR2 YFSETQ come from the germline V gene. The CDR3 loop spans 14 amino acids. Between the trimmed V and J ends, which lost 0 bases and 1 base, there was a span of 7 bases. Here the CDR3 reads CASSLEQGNTEAFC. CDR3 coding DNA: TGCGCCAGCAGCTTGGAGCAGGGGAACACTGAAGCTTTCTGT.

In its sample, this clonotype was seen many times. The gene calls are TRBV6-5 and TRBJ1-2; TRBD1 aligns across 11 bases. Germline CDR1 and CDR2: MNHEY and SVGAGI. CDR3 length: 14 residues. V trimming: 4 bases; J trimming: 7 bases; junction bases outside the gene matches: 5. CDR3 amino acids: CASSWTGGASGYTF. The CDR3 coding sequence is TGTGCCAGCAGTTGGACAGGGGGCGCCTCTGGCTACACCTTC.

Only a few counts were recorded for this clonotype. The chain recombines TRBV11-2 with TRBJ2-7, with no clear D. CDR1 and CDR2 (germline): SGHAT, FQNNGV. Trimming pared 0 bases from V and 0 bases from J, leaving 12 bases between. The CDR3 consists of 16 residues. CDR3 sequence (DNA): TGTGCCAGCAGCTTAGATGGGCAGACGAGCTCCTACGAGCAGTACTTC. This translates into CASSLDGQTSSYEQYF.

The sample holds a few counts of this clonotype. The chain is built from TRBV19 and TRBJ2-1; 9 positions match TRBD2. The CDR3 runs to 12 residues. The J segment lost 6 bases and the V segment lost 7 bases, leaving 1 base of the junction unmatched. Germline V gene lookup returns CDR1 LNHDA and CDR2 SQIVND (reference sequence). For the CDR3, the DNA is TGTGCCAGTAAGACTAGCGGCAATGAGCAGTTCTTC. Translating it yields CASKTSGNEQFF.

This chain's CDR3 is CASSLGGVRNTEAFF. CDR3 in DNA: TGCGCCAGCAGCTTGGGCGGGGTAAGGAACACTGAAGCTTTCTTT. The V gene is TRBV5-1, the J gene TRBJ1-1; no reliable D call. The V end lost 0 bases, the J end lost 1 base, and 10 bases lay between the germline ends. The germline V gene has CDR1 SGHRS and CDR2 YFSETQ. CDR3 length: 15 residues.

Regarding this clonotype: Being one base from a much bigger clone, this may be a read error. This chain's CDR3 is CSAKAGAYNSPLHF. CDR3 nucleotides: TGCAGTGCTAAAGCAGGGGCATATAATTCACCCCTCCACTTT. The chain couples TRBV20-1 to TRBJ1-6; tentatively, D is TRBD1 (6 bases). V was cut by 4 bases and J by 4 bases, with 11 bases left in between. Germline assignment: CDR1 DFQATT and CDR2 SNEGSKA (reference sequence). The CDR3 length is 14 residues.